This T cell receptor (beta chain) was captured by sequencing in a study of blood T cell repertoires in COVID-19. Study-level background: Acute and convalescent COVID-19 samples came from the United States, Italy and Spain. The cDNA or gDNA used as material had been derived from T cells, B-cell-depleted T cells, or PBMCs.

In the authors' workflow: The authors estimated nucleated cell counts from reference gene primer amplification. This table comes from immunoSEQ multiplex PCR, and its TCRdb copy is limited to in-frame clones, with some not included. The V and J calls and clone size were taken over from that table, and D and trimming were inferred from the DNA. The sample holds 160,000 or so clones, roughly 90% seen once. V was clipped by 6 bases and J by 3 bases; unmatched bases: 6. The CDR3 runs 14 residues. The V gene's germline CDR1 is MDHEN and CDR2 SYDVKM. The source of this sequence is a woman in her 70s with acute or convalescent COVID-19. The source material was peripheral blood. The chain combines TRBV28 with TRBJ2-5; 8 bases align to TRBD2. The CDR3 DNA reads TGTGCCAGCAGCCGGACTAGCCGAGAAGAGACCCAGTACTTC. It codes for CASSRTSREETQYF.